This T cell receptor beta chain emerged from a study of shared clonotypes between healthy human individuals. The study's findings and limits: Read depth was anticipated to influence clonotype sharing among donors.

Produced via immunoSEQ multiplex PCR; TCRdb's table is partial and in-frame only. The top ten hold over 1% of the sample, which has over a million clones, about 96% seen once. This CDR3 region has 17 residues. Germline V gives CDR1 SGHRS, CDR2 YFSETQ. The ends were cut back, 3 bases at V and 4 bases at J, with 21 bases in the middle. In regard to this clone: Its cognate antigen is unknown.

The chain joins TRBV5-1 to TRBJ2-3; D remains ambiguous. The origin of this receptor is a man between 25 and 39 years old in good health. Input material: naive CD4+ T cells sorted from blood. Subset denoted: CD45RA+ positively selected. The CDR3 reads CASSSLGLGLKPDTQYF. For the CDR3, the DNA is TGCGCCAGCAGCTCATTAGGCCTGGGCTTAAAACCAGATACGCAGTATTTT.